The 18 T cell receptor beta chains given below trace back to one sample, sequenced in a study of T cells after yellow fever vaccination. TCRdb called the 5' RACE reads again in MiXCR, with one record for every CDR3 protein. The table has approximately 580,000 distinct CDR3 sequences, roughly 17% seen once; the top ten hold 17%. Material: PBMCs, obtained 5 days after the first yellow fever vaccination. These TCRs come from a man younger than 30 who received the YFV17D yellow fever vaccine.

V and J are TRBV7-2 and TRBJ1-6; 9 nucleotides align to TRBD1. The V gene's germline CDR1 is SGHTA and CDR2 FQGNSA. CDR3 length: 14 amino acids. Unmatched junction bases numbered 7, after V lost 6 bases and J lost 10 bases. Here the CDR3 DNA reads TGTGCCAGCAGGCAGGACAGGGGAGGATCACCCCTCCACTTT. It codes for CASRQDRGGSPLHF. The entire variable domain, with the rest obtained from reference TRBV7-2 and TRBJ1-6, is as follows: GAGVSQSPSNKVTEKGKDVELRCDPISGHTALYWYRQSLGQGLEFLIYFQGNSAPDKSGLPSDRFSAERTGGSVSTLTIQRTQQEDSAVYLCASRQDRGGSPLHFGNGTRLTVT.

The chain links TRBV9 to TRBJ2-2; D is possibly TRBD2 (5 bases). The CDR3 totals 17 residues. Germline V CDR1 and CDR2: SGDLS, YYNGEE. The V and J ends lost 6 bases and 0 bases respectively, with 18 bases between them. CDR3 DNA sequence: TGTGCCAGCACCCTAACTCCCGGACTTGCGAACACCGGGGAGCTGTTTTTT. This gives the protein CASTLTPGLANTGELFF. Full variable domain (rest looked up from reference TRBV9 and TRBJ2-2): DSGVTQTPKHLITATGQRVTLRCSPRSGDLSVYWYQQSLDQGLQFLIQYYNGEERAKGNILERFSAQQFPDLHSELNLSSLELGDSALYFCASTLTPGLANTGELFFGEGSRLTVL.

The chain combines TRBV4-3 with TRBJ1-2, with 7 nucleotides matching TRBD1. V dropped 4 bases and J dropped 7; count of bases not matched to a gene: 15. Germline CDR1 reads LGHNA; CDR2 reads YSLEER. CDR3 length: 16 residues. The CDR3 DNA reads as TGCGCCAGCAGCCGAAAGGGGAGACAGGGTTTTGGTGGCTACACCTTC. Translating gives CASSRKGRQGFGGYTF.

CDR3 region: CSAASPTSYEQYV. In DNA, the CDR3 is TGCAGTGCCGCCTCCCCCACATCCTACGAGCAGTACGTC. The V gene is TRBV20-1, the J gene TRBJ2-7; D is unclear. CDR1 and CDR2 from the germline V gene are DFQATT and SNEGSKA (reference sequence). Trimming cost V 6 bases and J 1 base, with 13 bases left between them. The CDR3 contains 13 residues.

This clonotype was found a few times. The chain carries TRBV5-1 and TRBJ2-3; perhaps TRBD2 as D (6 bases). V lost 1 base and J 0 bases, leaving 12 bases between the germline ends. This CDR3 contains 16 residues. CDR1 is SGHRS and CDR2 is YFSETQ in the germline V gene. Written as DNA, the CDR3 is TGCGCCAGCAGCTTGCCTACGCGGGGAAGCACAGATACGCAGTATTTT. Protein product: CASSLPTRGSTDTQYF.

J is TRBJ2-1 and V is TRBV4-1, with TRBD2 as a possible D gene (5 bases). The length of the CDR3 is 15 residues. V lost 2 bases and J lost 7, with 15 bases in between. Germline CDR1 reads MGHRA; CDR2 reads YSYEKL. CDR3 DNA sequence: TGCGCCAGCAGCCAACCAGGACTCCCCGGGAATGAGCAGTTCTTC. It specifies CASSQPGLPGNEQFF.

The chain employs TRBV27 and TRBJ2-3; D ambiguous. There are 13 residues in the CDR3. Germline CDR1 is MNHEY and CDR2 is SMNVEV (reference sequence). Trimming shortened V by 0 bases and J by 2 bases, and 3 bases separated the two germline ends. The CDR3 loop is CASSLSYTDTQYF. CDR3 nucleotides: TGTGCCAGCAGTTTATCTTACACAGATACGCAGTATTTT.

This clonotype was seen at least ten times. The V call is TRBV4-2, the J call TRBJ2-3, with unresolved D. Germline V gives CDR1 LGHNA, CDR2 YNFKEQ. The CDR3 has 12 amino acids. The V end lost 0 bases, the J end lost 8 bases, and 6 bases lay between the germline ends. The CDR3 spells CASSQDFGTQYF. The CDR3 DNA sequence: TGTGCCAGCAGCCAAGATTTCGGTACGCAGTATTTT.

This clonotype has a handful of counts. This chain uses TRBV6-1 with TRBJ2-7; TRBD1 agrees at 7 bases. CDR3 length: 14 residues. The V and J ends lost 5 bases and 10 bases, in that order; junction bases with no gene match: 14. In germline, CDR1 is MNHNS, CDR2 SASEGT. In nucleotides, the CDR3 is TGTGCCAGCAGTAGTACTAAGGGACAGCCGCCTCAGTACGTC. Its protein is CASSSTKGQPPQYV.

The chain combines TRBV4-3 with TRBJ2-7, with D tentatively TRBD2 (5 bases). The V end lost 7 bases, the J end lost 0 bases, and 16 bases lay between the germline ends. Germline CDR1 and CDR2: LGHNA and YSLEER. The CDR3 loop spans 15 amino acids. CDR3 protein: CASTYRRGSSYEQYF. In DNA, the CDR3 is TGCGCCAGCACTTATCGGAGAGGGAGCTCCTACGAGCAGTACTTC.

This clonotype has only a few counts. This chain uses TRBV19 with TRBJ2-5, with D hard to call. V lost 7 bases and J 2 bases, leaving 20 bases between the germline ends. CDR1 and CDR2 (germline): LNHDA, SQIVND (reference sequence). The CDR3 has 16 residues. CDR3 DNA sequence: TGTGCCAGTAACGGAATCGGACGAAGGGAACAAGAGACCCAGTACTTC. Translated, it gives CASNGIGRREQETQYF.

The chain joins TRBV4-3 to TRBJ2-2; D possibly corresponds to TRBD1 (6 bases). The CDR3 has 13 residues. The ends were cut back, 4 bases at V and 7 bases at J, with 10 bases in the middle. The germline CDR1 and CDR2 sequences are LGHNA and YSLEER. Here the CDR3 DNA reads TGCGCCAGCAGCCGGAAGGGGGACGGGGAGCTGTTTTTT. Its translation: CASSRKGDGELFF.

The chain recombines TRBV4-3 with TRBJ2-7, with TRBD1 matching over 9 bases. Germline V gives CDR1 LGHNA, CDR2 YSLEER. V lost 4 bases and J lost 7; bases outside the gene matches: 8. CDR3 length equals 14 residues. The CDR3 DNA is TGCGCCAGCAGCCCTGGGACAGGGTCGCGAGAGCAGTACTTC. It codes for CASSPGTGSREQYF.

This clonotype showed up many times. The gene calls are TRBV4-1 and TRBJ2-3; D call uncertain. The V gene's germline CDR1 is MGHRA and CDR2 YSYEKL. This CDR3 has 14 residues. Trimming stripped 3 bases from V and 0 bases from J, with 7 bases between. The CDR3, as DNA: TGCGCCAGCAGCCACTACAGAAGCACAGATACGCAGTATTTT. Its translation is CASSHYRSTDTQYF.

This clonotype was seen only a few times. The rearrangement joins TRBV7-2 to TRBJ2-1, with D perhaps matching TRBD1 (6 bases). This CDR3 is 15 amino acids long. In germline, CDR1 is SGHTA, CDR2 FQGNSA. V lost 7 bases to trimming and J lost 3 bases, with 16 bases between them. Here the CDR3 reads CASTNRVTDYNEQFF. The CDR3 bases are TGTGCCAGCACCAACAGGGTGACCGACTACAATGAGCAGTTCTTC.

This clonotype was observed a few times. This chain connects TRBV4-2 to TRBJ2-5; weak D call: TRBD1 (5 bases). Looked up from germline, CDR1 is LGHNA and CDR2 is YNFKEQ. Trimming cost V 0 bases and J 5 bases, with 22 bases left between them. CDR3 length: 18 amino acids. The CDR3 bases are TGTGCCAGCAGCCAAGATTGGATAAGCACCTCGAAGGGGGAGACCCAGTACTTC. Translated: CASSQDWISTSKGETQYF.

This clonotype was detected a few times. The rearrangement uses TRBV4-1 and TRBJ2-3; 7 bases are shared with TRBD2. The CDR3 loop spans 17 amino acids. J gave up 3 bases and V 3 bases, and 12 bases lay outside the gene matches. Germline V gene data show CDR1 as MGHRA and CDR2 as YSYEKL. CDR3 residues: CASSQIPGGLGTDTQYF. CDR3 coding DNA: TGCGCCAGCAGCCAGATCCCCGGGGGGTTAGGGACAGATACGCAGTATTTT.

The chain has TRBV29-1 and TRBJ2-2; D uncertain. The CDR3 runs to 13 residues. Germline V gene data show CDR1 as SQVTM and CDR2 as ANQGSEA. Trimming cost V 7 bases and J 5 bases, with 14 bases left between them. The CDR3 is CSGTSSGTGELFF. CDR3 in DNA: TGCAGCGGTACCTCCTCGGGTACCGGGGAGCTGTTTTTT.